This TCR beta chain emerged from a study of blood T cell repertoires in COVID-19. Authors' data handling: How many nucleated cells were present was estimated from reference gene primer amplification. Clones were read by immunoSEQ multiplex PCR, and TCRdb kept only the in-frame ones, dropping some. The DNA was the basis for D and trimming; V, J and clone size are from that table. Among 50,000 to 75,000 clones listed, roughly 91% were seen once. The CDR3 has 16 amino acids. V was clipped by 5 bases and J by 2 bases, with 17 bases between them. Germline V gene data show CDR1 as SGDLS and CDR2 as YYNGEE. The receptor comes from a man aged 55-75 years with acute or convalescent COVID-19. The V gene is TRBV9, the J gene TRBJ2-4; D call uncertain. The source material was peripheral blood. CDR3 sequence (DNA): TGTGCCAGCAGTCTTACACTACCGCAATCCAAAAACATTCAGTACTTC. Translating gives CASSLTLPQSKNIQYF.